This is a list of T cell receptor beta chains from one sample in a study of blood T cell repertoires in COVID-19. Profiling relied on immunoSEQ multiplex PCR, and the TCRdb table lists in-frame clones only, not all of them. This table has more than 200,000 clones, approximately 82% appearing once. The sequenced material came from peripheral blood. The source is a woman in her 70s with active or convalescent COVID-19. CDR3s include the opening cysteine and the closing phenylalanine or tryptophan. D genes are given only for firm matches. The size of a clone is reported for some rows only, either as once, few or many, or as a class for expanded clones.

TRBJ2-1 | TRBV10-1 | few | TRBD1 | CASRPGQGGEQFF | TGCGCCAGCAGACCGGGACAGGGAGGTGAGCAGTTCTTC
TRBJ2-7 | TRBV30 | . | TRBD1 | CAWVGTGGNEQYF | TGTGCCTGGGTCGGGACAGGGGGCAACGAGCAGTACTTC
TRBJ2-3 | TRBV6-5 | . | TRBD2 | CASSYGRGGTDTQYF | TGTGCCAGCAGTTACGGGCGGGGGGGCACAGATACGCAGTATTTT
TRBJ1-3 | TRBV15 | . | TRBD1 | CATSRVRDSRSGNTIYF | TGTGCCACCAGCAGAGTTAGGGACAGTCGCTCTGGAAACACCATATATTTT
TRBJ1-1 | TRBV7-2 | . | . | CASSLVEGLDTEAFF | TGTGCCAGCAGCTTAGTGGAGGGCCTGGACACTGAAGCTTTCTTT
TRBJ2-2 | TRBV18 | once | . | CASSPLQGIGTGELFF | TGTGCCAGCTCACCACTTCAGGGGATTGGGACCGGGGAGCTGTTTTTT
TRBJ1-1 | TRBV3-1/TRBV3-2 | . | TRBD1 | CASSQVGQGARTEAFF | TGTGCCAGCAGCCAAGTGGGGCAGGGGGCGCGGACTGAAGCTTTCTTT
TRBJ1-2 | TRBV5-6 | . | TRBD1 | CASSWGDRGTIYGYTF | TGTGCCAGCAGCTGGGGGGACAGAGGGACCATCTATGGCTACACCTTC
TRBJ2-5 | TRBV6-5 | . | . | CAGRQNLETQYF | TGTGCCGGGCGACAGAATCTAGAGACCCAGTACTTC
TRBJ1-1 | TRBV29-1 | . | TRBD1 | CSAWGQMNTEAFF | TGCAGCGCCTGGGGACAGATGAACACTGAAGCTTTCTTT
TRBJ2-5 | TRBV5-1 | . | . | CASRDLGGETQYF | TGCGCCAGCAGGGATTTAGGGGGAGAGACCCAGTACTTC
TRBJ1-4 | TRBV14 | . | . | CASSQGGGEKLFF | TGTGCCAGCAGCCAAGGAGGAGGTGAAAAACTGTTTTTT
TRBJ1-5 | TRBV24-1 | . | . | CATSDTRTVLKPQHF | TGTGCCACCAGTGACACCCGGACAGTTTTGAAGCCCCAGCATTTT
TRBJ2-2 | TRBV2 | . | . | CASKGAGQNTGELFF | TGTGCCAGCAAGGGGGCGGGACAAAACACCGGGGAGCTGTTTTTT
TRBJ2-5 | TRBV10-3 | . | TRBD1 | CAISEGVNRGTQGGTQYF | TGTGCCATCAGTGAGGGGGTCAACAGGGGCACTCAAGGAGGGACCCAGTACTTC
TRBJ2-7 | TRBV30 | few | . | CAWSVAGGNYEQYF | TGTGCCTGGAGTGTAGCAGGGGGGAACTACGAGCAGTACTTC
TRBJ1-3 | TRBV19 | . | . | CASSIGSSGNTIYF | TGTGCCAGTAGTATTGGCAGCTCTGGAAACACCATATATTTT
TRBJ2-3 | TRBV9 | . | . | CASSPTTGHQYF | TGTGCCAGCAGCCCAACGACGGGTCATCAGTATTTT
TRBJ1-2 | TRBV5-1 | . | . | CASSLEGRTERGYTF | TGCGCCAGCAGCTTGGAAGGCAGGACTGAAAGGGGCTACACCTTC
TRBJ2-4 | TRBV30 | . | . | CAWSHTTGMGSKNIQYF | TGTGCCTGGAGCCATACGACAGGAATGGGGAGCAAAAACATTCAGTACTTC
TRBJ1-5 | TRBV5-1 | . | . | CASSYGTPGEPQHF | TGCGCCAGCAGCTACGGGACTCCTGGTGAGCCCCAGCATTTT
TRBJ2-3 | TRBV11-3 | . | . | CASSLGSSTDTQYF | TGTGCCAGCAGCCTCGGGTCTTCCACAGATACGCAGTATTTT
TRBJ1-5 | TRBV24-1 | . | . | CATSAYSNQPQHF | TGTGCCACCAGTGCTTATAGCAATCAGCCCCAGCATTTT
TRBJ2-1 | TRBV28 | . | TRBD2 | CASRLGASGSGEQFF | TGTGCCAGCAGACTAGGGGCTAGCGGGAGCGGTGAGCAGTTCTTC
TRBJ1-1 | TRBV30 | . | TRBD1 | CAWESDRTNTEAFF | TGTGCCTGGGAGTCGGACAGGACCAACACTGAAGCTTTCTTT
TRBJ2-7 | TRBV20-1 | few | TRBD2 | CSASPSGDGEQYF | TGCAGTGCTAGTCCTAGCGGGGACGGCGAGCAGTACTTC
TRBJ1-5 | TRBV12-5 | . | . | CASGSGRGSNQPQHF | TGTGCTAGTGGGTCCGGCAGGGGTAGCAATCAGCCCCAGCATTTT
TRBJ1-2 | TRBV3-1/TRBV3-2 | . | TRBD1 | CASSQVQGAYGYTF | TGTGCCAGCAGCCAAGTGCAGGGGGCCTATGGCTACACCTTC
TRBJ1-3 | TRBV7-6 | once | . | CASSSGLRYSGNTIYF | TGTGCCAGCAGCTCAGGGTTGAGGTACTCTGGAAACACCATATATTTT
TRBJ1-1 | TRBV7-2 | few | . | CASSLVEGSEAFF | TGTGCCAGCAGCTTAGTGGAGGGTTCTGAAGCTTTCTTT
TRBJ2-7 | TRBV6-5 | . | . | CASSPTTEPYEQYF | TGTGCCAGCAGTCCCACCACGGAGCCCTACGAGCAGTACTTC
TRBJ1-2 | TRBV7-2 | once | TRBD1 | CASSVRQGSGYGYTF | TGTGCCAGCAGCGTACGACAGGGCTCGGGCTATGGCTACACCTTC
TRBJ2-1 | TRBV19 | . | TRBD1 | CASSISGTGYNEQFF | TGTGCCAGTAGTATATCCGGGACAGGGTACAATGAGCAGTTCTTC
TRBJ1-1 | TRBV6-5 | . | . | CASSYANPRYTEAFF | TGTGCCAGCAGTTACGCTAACCCGCGTTACACTGAAGCTTTCTTT
TRBJ2-1 | TRBV6-6 | . | TRBD1 | CASSGQGSYNEQFF | TGTGCCAGCAGCGGACAGGGATCCTACAATGAGCAGTTCTTC
TRBJ1-4 | TRBV5-6 | once | . | CASSLIGANEKLFF | TGTGCCAGCAGCCTGATAGGGGCTAATGAAAAACTGTTTTTT
TRBJ1-1 | TRBV11-2 | . | TRBD1 | CASSFRTGDFTEAFF | TGTGCCAGCAGCTTTAGGACAGGGGATTTCACTGAAGCTTTCTTT
TRBJ1-5 | TRBV7-2 | . | . | CASSYRSGPQHF | TGTGCCAGCAGCTACAGGTCCGGGCCCCAGCATTTT
TRBJ1-1 | TRBV28 | . | . | CASGSGARETEAFF | TGTGCCAGCGGTAGTGGGGCCCGGGAGACTGAAGCTTTCTTT
TRBJ1-2 | TRBV7-9 | . | . | CASSPATGVAYGYTF | TGTGCCAGCAGTCCAGCGACGGGGGTTGCCTATGGCTACACCTTC
TRBJ2-7 | TRBV4-2 | . | TRBD1 | CASSQGDGQGGGEQYF | TGTGCCAGCAGCCAAGGGGACGGACAGGGGGGAGGCGAGCAGTACTTC
TRBJ2-1 | TRBV24-1 | few | TRBD2 | CATSDLGLAGNEQFF | TGTGCCACCAGTGACCTGGGACTAGCTGGCAATGAGCAGTTCTTC
TRBJ1-1 | TRBV3-1/TRBV3-2 | . | . | CASSPGGYTEAFF | TGTGCCAGCAGCCCGGGGGGGTACACTGAAGCTTTCTTT
TRBJ2-5 | TRBV5-1 | . | TRBD2 | CASSLGGLAGEETQYF | TGCGCCAGCAGCTTGGGGGGGCTAGCGGGAGAAGAGACCCAGTACTTC
TRBJ2-1 | TRBV7-2 | . | . | CASSPFISVEQFF | TGTGCCAGCAGTCCCTTCATCAGTGTTGAGCAGTTCTTC
TRBJ1-3 | TRBV19 | once | . | CASSGATSGNTIYF | TGTGCCAGTAGTGGGGCGACCTCTGGAAACACCATATATTTT
TRBJ1-1 | TRBV6-5 | . | . | CASRNWGQRNTEAFF | TGTGCCAGCAGAAATTGGGGGCAGAGGAACACTGAAGCTTTCTTT
TRBJ1-6 | TRBV30 | . | TRBD1 | CAWVGQDNSPLHF | TGTGCCTGGGTGGGACAGGATAACTCACCCCTCCACTTT
TRBJ2-1 | TRBV5-4 | . | . | CASSLEVGGGSNEQFF | TGTGCCAGCAGCTTGGAGGTGGGAGGGGGAAGCAATGAGCAGTTCTTC
TRBJ1-5 | TRBV28 | . | . | CASRPRAVRVRQPQHF | TGTGCCAGCAGACCTCGAGCCGTGAGGGTTCGACAGCCCCAGCATTTT
TRBJ2-1 | TRBV19 | . | . | CASSIVTTGGPQFF | TGTGCCAGTAGTATCGTGACTACTGGTGGACCTCAGTTCTTC
TRBJ2-7 | TRBV7-9 | . | . | CASSLVVSGYEQYF | TGTGCCAGCAGCTTAGTGGTTAGCGGCTACGAGCAGTACTTC
TRBJ2-1 | TRBV10-3 | . | TRBD2 | CAISGSRLAGVLYNEQFF | TGTGCCATCAGTGGATCAAGACTAGCGGGGGTCCTCTACAATGAGCAGTTCTTC
TRBJ2-2 | TRBV18 | . | TRBD2 | CASSPPGSGATGELFF | TGTGCCAGCTCACCACCTGGGAGCGGGGCCACCGGGGAGCTGTTTTTT
TRBJ2-7 | TRBV7-9 | . | TRBD1 | CASSFVWDSGEQYF | TGTGCCAGCAGCTTCGTGTGGGACAGCGGCGAGCAGTACTTC
TRBJ1-2 | TRBV29-1 | . | . | CSVEEGGEGYTF | TGCAGCGTTGAAGAGGGAGGGGAGGGCTACACCTTC
TRBJ2-7 | TRBV13 | . | TRBD2 | CASSLRGAGVYEQYF | TGTGCCAGCAGCCTCCGAGGAGCGGGAGTGTACGAGCAGTACTTC
TRBJ2-1 | TRBV6-5 | . | TRBD2 | CASSMTSGSINEQFF | TGTGCCAGCAGTATGACTAGCGGGAGTATCAATGAGCAGTTCTTC
TRBJ2-1 | TRBV2 | . | TRBD1 | CASSQDRDRQFF | TGTGCCAGCAGTCAGGACAGGGACCGCCAGTTCTTC